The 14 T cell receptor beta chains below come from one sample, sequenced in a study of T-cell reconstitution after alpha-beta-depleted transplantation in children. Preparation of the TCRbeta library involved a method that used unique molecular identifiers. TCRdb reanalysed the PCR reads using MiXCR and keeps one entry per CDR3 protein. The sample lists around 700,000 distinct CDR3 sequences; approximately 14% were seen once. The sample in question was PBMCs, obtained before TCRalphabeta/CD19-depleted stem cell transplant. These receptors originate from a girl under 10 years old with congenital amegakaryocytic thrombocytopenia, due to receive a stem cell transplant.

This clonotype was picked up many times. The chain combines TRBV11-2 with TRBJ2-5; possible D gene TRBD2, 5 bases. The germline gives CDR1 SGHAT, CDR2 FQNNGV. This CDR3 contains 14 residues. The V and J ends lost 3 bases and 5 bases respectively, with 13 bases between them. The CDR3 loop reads CASSLGGRFETQYF. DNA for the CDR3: TGTGCCAGCAGCTTGGGCGGGCGGTTTGAGACCCAGTACTTC.

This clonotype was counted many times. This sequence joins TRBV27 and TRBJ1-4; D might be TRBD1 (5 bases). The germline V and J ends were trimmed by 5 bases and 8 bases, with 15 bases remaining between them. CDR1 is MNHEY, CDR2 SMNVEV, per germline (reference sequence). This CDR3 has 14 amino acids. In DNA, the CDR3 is TGTGCCAGCAGTATCAGGGCGAGGGACGAAAAACTGTTTTTT. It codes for CASSIRARDEKLFF.

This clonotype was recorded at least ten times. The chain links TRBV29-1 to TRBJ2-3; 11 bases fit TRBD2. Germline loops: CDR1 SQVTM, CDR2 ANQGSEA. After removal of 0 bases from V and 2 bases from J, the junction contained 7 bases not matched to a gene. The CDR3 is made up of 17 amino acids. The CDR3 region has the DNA TGCAGCGTTGAAGAAGGCCTAGCGGGAGGTGACACAGATACGCAGTATTTT. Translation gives CSVEEGLAGGDTDTQYF.

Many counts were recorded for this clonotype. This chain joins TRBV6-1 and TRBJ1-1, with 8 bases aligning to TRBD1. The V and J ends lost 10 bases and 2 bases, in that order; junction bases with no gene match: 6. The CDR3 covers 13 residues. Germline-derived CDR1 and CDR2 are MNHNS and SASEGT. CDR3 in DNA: TGTGCCACCCTGACAGGGGTCAACACTGAAGCTTTCTTT. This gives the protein CATLTGVNTEAFF.

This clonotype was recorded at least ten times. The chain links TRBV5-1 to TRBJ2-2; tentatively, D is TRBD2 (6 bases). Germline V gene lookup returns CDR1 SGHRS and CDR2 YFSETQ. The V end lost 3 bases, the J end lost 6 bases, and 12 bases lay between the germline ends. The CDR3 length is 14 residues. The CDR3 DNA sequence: TGCGCCAGCAGCTCTCCCCCTAGCGCCGGGGAGCTGTTTTTT. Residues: CASSSPPSAGELFF. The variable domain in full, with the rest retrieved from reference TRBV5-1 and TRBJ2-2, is KAGVTQTPRYLIKTRGQQVTLSCSPISGHRSVSWYQQTPGQGLQFLFEYFSETQRNKGNFPGRFSGRQFSNSRSEMNVSTLELGDSALYLCASSSPPSAGELFFGEGSRLTVL.

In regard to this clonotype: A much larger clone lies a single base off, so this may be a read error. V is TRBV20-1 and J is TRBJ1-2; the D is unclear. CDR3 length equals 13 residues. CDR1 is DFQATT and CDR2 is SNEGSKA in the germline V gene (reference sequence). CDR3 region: CSARVRQNYGDTF. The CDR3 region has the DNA TGCAGTGCTAGAGTAAGGCAGAACTATGGCGACACCTTC.

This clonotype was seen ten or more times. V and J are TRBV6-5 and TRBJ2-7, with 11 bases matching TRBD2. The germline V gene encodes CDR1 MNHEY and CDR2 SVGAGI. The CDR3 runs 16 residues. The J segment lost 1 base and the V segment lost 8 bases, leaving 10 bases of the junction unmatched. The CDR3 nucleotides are TGTGCCAGCGTTCGGATCGCTAGCGGGAGGTCCTACGAGCAGTACTTC. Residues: CASVRIASGRSYEQYF.

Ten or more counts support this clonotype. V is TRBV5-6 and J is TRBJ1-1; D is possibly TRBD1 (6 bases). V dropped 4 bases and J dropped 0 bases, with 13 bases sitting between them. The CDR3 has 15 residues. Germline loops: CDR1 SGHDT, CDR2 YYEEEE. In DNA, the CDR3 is TGTGCCAGCAGCCCTATGAGGGACATGAACACTGAAGCTTTCTTT. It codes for CASSPMRDMNTEAFF. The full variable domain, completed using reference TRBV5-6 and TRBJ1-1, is DAGVTQSPTHLIKTRGQQVTLRCSPKSGHDTVSWYQQALGQGPQFIFQYYEEEERQRGNFPDRFSGHQFPNYSSELNVNALLLGDSALYLCASSPMRDMNTEAFFGQGTRLTVV.

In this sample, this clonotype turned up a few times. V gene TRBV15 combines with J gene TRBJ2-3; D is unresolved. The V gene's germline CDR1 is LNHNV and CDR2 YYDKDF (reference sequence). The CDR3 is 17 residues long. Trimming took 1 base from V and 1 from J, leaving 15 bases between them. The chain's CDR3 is CATSRGDFQWGTDTQYF. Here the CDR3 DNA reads TGTGCCACCAGCAGAGGCGACTTCCAATGGGGCACAGATACGCAGTATTTT.

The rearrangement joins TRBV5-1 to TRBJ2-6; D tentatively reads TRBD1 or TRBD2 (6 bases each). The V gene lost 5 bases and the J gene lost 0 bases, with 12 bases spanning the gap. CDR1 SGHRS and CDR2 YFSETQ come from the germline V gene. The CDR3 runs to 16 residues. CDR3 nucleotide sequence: TGCGCCAGCAGTCGGGGGCGAACCTCTGGGGCCAACGTCCTGACTTTC. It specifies CASSRGRTSGANVLTF.

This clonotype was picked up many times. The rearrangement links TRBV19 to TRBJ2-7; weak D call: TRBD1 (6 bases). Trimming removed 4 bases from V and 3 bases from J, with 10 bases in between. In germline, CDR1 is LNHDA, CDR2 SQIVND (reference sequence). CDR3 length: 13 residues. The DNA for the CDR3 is TGTGCCAGTAGTAAGTCGGACAGCTACGAGCAGTACTTC. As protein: CASSKSDSYEQYF. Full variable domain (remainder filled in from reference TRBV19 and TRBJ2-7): DGGITQSPKYLFRKEGQNVTLSCEQNLNHDAMYWYRQDPGQGLRLIYYSQIVNDFQKGDIAEGYSVSREKKESFPLTVTSAQKNPTAFYLCASSKSDSYEQYFGPGTRLTVT.

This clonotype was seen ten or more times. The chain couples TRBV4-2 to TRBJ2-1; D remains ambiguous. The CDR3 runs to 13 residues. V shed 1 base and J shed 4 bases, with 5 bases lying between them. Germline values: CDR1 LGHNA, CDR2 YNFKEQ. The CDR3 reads CASSQVHYNEQFF. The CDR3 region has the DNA TGTGCCAGCAGCCAAGTCCATTACAATGAGCAGTTCTTC.

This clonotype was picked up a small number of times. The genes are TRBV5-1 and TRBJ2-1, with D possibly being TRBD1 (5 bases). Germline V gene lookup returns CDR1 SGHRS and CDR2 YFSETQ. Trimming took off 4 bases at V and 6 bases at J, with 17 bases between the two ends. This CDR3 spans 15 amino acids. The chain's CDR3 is CASSAATALFNEQFF. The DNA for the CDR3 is TGCGCCAGCAGCGCTGCGACAGCGTTGTTCAATGAGCAGTTCTTC.

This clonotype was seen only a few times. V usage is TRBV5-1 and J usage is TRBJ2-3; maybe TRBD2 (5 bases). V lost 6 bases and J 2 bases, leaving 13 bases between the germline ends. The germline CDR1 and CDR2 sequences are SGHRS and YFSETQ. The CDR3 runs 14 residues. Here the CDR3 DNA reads TGCGCCAGCACCCGGGGAACCCCCACAGATACGCAGTATTTT. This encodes CASTRGTPTDTQYF. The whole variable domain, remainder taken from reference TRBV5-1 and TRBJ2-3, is KAGVTQTPRYLIKTRGQQVTLSCSPISGHRSVSWYQQTPGQGLQFLFEYFSETQRNKGNFPGRFSGRQFSNSRSEMNVSTLELGDSALYLCASTRGTPTDTQYFGPGTRLTVL.